The clone carrying this T cell receptor beta chain was seen a single time. What it binds is unknown. The data are from a study of cytomegalovirus exposure and HLA in healthy donors. Turning to the study itself: A subsequent analysis reported that the 95 to 150 validation repertoires were produced on the same platform that had also been used for the approximately 700 first-cohort repertoires. Study-level findings and limits: That first-cohort TCR clusters tended to co-occur in the approximately 110 validation repertoires was found in a later analysis. Reportedly, cytomegalovirus status was diagnosed with high sensitivity and specificity. Researchers counted around 180 TCR beta chains as cytomegalovirus-associated.

This table comes from immunoSEQ multiplex PCR, and its TCRdb copy is limited to in-frame clones, with some not included. The sample carries 130,000 or so clones, approximately 89% recorded once. The CDR3 totals 13 residues. Between the trimmed V and J ends, which lost 6 bases and 8 bases, there was a span of 16 bases. In germline, CDR1 is MNHEY, CDR2 SVGAGI. The specimen was PBMCs. The rearrangement links TRBV6-5 to TRBJ1-2, with D unclear. The receptor's source is a young man in good health and CMV-seronegative. The CDR3 region has the DNA TGTGCCAGCAGGACCCTGACGGGAAAAGGCTACACCTTC. This codes for CASRTLTGKGYTF.